The rows below give T cell receptor beta chains drawn from one sample of a study of regulatory T cells in long-lasting Graves disease. Via MiXCR, TCRdb re-called the multiplex PCR reads, giving one row per CDR3 protein. The data hold some 300,000 distinct CDR3 sequences, with roughly a fifth observed a single time. The sequenced sample was peripheral blood mononuclear cells (PBMCs), obtained when the disease was refractory, from a patient treated with antithyroid drugs. These receptors were collected from a female donor with Graves disease. Each CDR3 is given with its conserved first and last residue. D genes are given only for firm matches. Clone size is shown for a subset of rows, as once, few, many or a class of expanded clone.

many,TRBJ1-4,.,TRBV6-1,TGTGCCAGCAGTCAAGGGAGCCCTCAAGCATCTGAAAAACTGTTTTTT,CASSQGSPQASEKLFF
few,TRBJ2-2,.,TRBV7-9,TGTGCCAGCAGCGCCTTAACAGGACCCGGGGAGCTGTTTTTT,CASSALTGPGELFF
.,TRBJ1-5,.,TRBV19,TGTGCCAGTAGTACTGATCGGACGGGGTCGGGCAATCAGCCCCAGCATTTT,CASSTDRTGSGNQPQHF
few,TRBJ2-7,TRBD2,TRBV20-1,TGCAGTGCGCAGGGCCGGGGGGGGTACTCGGACGAGCAGTACTTC,CSAQGRGGYSDEQYF
.,TRBJ2-7,.,TRBV5-1,TGCGCCAGCAGCTTGGAGTTAAGGGGGGAGCAGTACTTC,CASSLELRGEQYF
.,TRBJ1-1,.,TRBV7-2,TGTGCCAGCAGCTTATTGAGGAACACTGAAGCTTTCTTT,CASSLLRNTEAFF
many,TRBJ2-7,TRBD1,TRBV2,TGTGCCAGCAGGGGCGTGGCAGGGGGCTACGAGCAGTACTTC,CASRGVAGGYEQYF
many,TRBJ2-7,.,TRBV11-1,TGTGCCAGCAGCCGCCCGGGATCCTTCTACGAGCAGTACTTC,CASSRPGSFYEQYF
once,TRBJ2-1,.,TRBV13,TGTGCCAGCAGCCCATCTTCTAGGGGTTCCTACAATGAGCAGTTCTTC,CASSPSSRGSYNEQFF
few,TRBJ2-2,TRBD2,TRBV6-1,TGTGCCAGCAGTATGGGGGGGAACGGGGAGCTGTTTTTT,CASSMGGNGELFF
.,TRBJ1-1,.,TRBV29-1,TGCAGCGTTCTCCTCGGGAGCGGGGAAGCTTTCTTT,CSVLLGSGEAFF